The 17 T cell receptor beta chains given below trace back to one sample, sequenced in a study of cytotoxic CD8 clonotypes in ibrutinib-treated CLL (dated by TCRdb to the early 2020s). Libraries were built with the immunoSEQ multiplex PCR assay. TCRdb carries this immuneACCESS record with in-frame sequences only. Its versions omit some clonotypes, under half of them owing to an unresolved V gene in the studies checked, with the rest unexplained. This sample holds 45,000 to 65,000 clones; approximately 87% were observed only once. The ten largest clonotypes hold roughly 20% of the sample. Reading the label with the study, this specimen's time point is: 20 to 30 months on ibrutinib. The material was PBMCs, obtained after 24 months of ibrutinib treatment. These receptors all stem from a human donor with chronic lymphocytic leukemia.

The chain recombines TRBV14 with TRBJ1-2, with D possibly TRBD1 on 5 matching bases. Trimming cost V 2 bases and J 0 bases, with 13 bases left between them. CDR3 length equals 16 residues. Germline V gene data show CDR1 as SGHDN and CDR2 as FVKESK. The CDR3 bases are TGTGCCAGCAGCCAACGAGGTGGGGCGGCTAACTATGGCTACACCTTC. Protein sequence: CASSQRGGAANYGYTF.

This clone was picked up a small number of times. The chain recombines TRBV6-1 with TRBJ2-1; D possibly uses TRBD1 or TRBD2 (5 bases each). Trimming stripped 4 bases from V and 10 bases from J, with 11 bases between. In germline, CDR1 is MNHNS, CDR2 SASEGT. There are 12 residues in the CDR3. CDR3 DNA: TGTGCCAGCAGTGGAGGGGAGAGGGAGCAGTTCTTC. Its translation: CASSGGEREQFF.

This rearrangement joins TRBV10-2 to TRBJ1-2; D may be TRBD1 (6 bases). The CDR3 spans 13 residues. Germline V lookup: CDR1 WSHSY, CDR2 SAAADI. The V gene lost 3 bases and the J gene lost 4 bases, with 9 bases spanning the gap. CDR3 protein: CASSDRTVYGYTF. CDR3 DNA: TGCGCCAGCAGTGACCGGACAGTCTATGGCTACACCTTC.

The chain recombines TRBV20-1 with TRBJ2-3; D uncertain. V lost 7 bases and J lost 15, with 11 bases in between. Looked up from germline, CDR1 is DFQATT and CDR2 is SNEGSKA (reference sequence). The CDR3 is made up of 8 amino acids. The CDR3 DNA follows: TGCAGTGTGGGTTCTCCTTATTTT. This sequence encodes CSVGSPYF.

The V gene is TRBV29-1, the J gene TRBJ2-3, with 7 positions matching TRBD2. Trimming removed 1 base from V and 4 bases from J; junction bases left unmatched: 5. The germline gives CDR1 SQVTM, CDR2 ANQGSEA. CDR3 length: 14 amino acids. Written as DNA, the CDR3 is TGCAGCGTTGAAGTTCCAGCGGGATCAGATACGCAGTATTTT. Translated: CSVEVPAGSDTQYF.

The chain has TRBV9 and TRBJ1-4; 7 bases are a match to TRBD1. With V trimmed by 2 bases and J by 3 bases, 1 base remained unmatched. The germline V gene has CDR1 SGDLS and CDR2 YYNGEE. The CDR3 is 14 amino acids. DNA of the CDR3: TGTGCCAGCAGCGTCGGGACAGCTAATGAAAAACTGTTTTTT. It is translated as CASSVGTANEKLFF.

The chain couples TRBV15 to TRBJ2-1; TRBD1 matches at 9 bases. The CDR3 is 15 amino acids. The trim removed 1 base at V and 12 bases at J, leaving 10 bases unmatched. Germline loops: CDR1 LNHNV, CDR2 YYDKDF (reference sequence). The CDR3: CATSRAQTGGTAQFF. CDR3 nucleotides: TGTGCCACCAGCAGAGCCCAAACAGGGGGCACTGCGCAGTTCTTC. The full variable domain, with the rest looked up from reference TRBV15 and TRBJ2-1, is DAMVIQNPRYQVTQFGKPVTLSCSQTLNHNVMYWYQQKSSQAPKLLFHYYDKDFNNEADTPDNFQSRRPNTSFCFLDIRSPGLGDTAMYLCATSRAQTGGTAQFFGPGTRLTVL.

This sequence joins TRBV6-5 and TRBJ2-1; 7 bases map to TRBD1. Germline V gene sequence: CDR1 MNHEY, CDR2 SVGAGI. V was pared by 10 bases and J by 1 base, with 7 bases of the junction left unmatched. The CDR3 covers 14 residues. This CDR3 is CAIKQGSSYNEQFF. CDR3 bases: TGTGCCATAAAACAGGGGAGTTCCTACAATGAGCAGTTCTTC.

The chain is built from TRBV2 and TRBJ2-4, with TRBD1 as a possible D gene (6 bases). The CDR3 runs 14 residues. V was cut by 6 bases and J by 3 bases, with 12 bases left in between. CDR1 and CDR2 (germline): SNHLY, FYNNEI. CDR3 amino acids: CASRDRGGKNIQYF. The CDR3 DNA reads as TGTGCCAGCAGGGACAGAGGGGGCAAAAACATTCAGTACTTC.

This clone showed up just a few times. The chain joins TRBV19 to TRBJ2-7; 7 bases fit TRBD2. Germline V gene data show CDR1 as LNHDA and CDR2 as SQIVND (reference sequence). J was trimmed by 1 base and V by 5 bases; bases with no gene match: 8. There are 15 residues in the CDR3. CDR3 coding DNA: TGTGCCAGTAGTCCGGAACTAGCGTCTTCCTACGAGCAGTACTTC. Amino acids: CASSPELASSYEQYF.

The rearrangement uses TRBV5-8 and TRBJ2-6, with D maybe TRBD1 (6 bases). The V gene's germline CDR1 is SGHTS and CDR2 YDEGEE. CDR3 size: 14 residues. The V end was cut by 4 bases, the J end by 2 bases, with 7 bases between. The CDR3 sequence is CASSGQTGANVLTF. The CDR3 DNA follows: TGTGCCAGCAGCGGACAGACTGGGGCCAACGTCCTGACTTTC.

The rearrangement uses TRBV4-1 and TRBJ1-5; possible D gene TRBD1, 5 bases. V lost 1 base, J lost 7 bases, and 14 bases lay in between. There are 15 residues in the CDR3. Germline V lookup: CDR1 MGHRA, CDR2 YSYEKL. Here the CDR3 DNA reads TGCGCCAGCAGCCAAGGAGGGGAGGGCGGCCAGCCCCAGCATTTT. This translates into CASSQGGEGGQPQHF.

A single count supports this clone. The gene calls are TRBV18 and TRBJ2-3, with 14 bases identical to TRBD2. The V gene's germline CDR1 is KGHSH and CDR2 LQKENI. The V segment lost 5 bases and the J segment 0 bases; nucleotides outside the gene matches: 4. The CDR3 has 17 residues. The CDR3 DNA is TGTGCCAGCTCATCTGGACTAGCGGGAGGTAGCACAGATACGCAGTATTTT. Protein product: CASSSGLAGGSTDTQYF.

CDR3 region: CASSVGAGGANTEAFF. CDR3 DNA sequence: TGTGCCAGCAGCGTAGGGGCTGGGGGGGCGAACACTGAAGCTTTCTTT. The V call is TRBV9, the J call TRBJ1-1, with a weak D call TRBD1 (6 bases). Germline V lookup: CDR1 SGDLS, CDR2 YYNGEE. This CDR3 has 16 residues. Trimming removed 0 bases from V and 1 base from J, with 13 bases in between.

The CDR3: CASSSLAGVGGELFF. As DNA, the CDR3 is TGTGCCAGCAGCTCTCTAGCGGGAGTGGGCGGGGAGCTGTTTTTT. The chain uses TRBV7-9 and TRBJ2-2; TRBD2 matches 10 bases. V shed 4 bases, J shed 7 bases, and the junction held 6 bases outside the gene matches. Germline V gene lookup returns CDR1 SEHNR and CDR2 FQNEAQ (reference sequence). This CDR3 comprises 15 residues.

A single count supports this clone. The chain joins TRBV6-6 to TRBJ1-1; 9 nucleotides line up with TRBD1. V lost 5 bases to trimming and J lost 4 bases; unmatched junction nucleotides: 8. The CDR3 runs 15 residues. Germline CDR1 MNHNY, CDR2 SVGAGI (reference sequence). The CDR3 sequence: CASSPGTGRFTEAFF. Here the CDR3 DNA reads TGTGCCAGCAGTCCCGGGACAGGGAGGTTCACTGAAGCTTTCTTT.

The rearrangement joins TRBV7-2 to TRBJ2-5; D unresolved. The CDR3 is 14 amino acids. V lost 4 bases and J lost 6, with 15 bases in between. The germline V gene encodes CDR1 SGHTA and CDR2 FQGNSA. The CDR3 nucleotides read TGTGCCAGCAGCTCTAGGTCGGGCACGCAGACCCAGTACTTC. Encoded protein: CASSSRSGTQTQYF.